Below, 18 T cell receptor beta chains from the same sample are listed, as sequenced in a study of blood T cell repertoires in COVID-19. TCRdb keeps only in-frame clones here, not all; method: immunoSEQ multiplex PCR. In the table there are some 170,000 clones, about 92% of which are singletons. Sample: peripheral blood. The receptors derive from a man aged 60 to 69 with active or convalescent COVID-19.

The V call is TRBV27, the J call TRBJ2-3; D remains ambiguous. The CDR3 has 15 residues. Germline-derived CDR1 and CDR2 are MNHEY and SMNVEV (reference sequence). Trimming removed 5 bases from V and 1 base from J, with 13 bases in between. The CDR3 nucleotides are TGTGCCAGCAGTGTGACGGCGACACGCACAGATACGCAGTATTTT. Translating gives CASSVTATRTDTQYF.

The V gene is TRBV11-3, the J gene TRBJ2-2; 11 bases align to TRBD2. This CDR3 is 17 amino acids long. Trimming removed 6 bases from V and 4 bases from J; junction bases left unmatched: 10. Germline assignment: CDR1 SGHNT and CDR2 YENEEA. The CDR3 spells CASSPGTSGQFTGELFF. CDR3 sequence (DNA): TGTGCCAGCAGTCCCGGGACTAGCGGACAGTTCACCGGGGAGCTGTTTTTT.

The chain carries TRBV7-9 and TRBJ1-5; 7 nucleotides agree with TRBD1. The CDR3 consists of 13 residues. In germline, CDR1 is SEHNR, CDR2 FQNEAQ (reference sequence). Trimming removed 4 bases from V and 7 bases from J; junction bases left unmatched: 4. The CDR3 protein is CASSSLQGQPQHF. For the CDR3, the DNA is TGTGCCAGCAGCTCACTACAGGGGCAGCCCCAGCATTTT.

The chain carries TRBV5-4 and TRBJ1-2; TRBD1 matches at 9 bases. The germline V gene encodes CDR1 SGHNT and CDR2 YYREEE (reference sequence). J was trimmed by 4 bases and V by 3 bases; bases with no gene match: 13. The length of the CDR3 is 17 residues. In DNA, the CDR3 is TGTGCCAGCAGCTCGGGACAGGGTAGAATCTCTAGCTATGGCTACACCTTC. The encoded protein is CASSSGQGRISSYGYTF.

The V gene is TRBV19, the J gene TRBJ1-2; 8 bases are shared with TRBD1. The CDR3 is 13 residues long. Unmatched junction bases numbered 9, after V lost 9 bases and J lost 6 bases. Germline V gene sequence: CDR1 LNHDA, CDR2 SQIVND (reference sequence). CDR3 sequence: CASRGQDTNGYTF. In DNA form, the CDR3 reads TGTGCCAGCAGGGGACAGGATACGAATGGCTACACCTTC.

This clone is a singleton in its sample. The chain joins TRBV7-2 to TRBJ2-7, with 7 bases matching TRBD2. In germline, CDR1 is SGHTA, CDR2 FQGNSA. With 5 bases clipped from V and 7 bases from J, the junction kept 14 bases outside the gene matches. This CDR3 is built from 15 residues. CDR3 coding DNA: TGTGCCAGCAGCCCCAGGTCTGGGACTAACCTAGAGCAGTACTTC. It is translated as CASSPRSGTNLEQYF. Together with reference TRBV7-2 and TRBJ2-7, the CDR3 gives the full variable domain: GAGVSQSPSNKVTEKGKDVELRCDPISGHTALYWYRQSLGQGLEFLIYFQGNSAPDKSGLPSDRFSAERTGGSVSTLTIQRTQQEDSAVYLCASSPRSGTNLEQYFGPGTRLTVT.

The chain combines TRBV4-2 with TRBJ2-3; TRBD2 is a possible D gene (6 bases). Germline V lookup: CDR1 LGHNA, CDR2 YNFKEQ. Trimming shortened V by 0 bases and J by 8 bases, and 12 bases separated the two germline ends. This CDR3 is built from 14 residues. The CDR3 here is CASSQDRAGSTQYF. DNA for the CDR3: TGTGCCAGCAGCCAAGATCGGGCGGGAAGTACGCAGTATTTT.

The rearrangement links TRBV12-2 to TRBJ2-7; TRBD2, the table's D call, was not compared with the DNA. TRBV12-2 is an annotated pseudogene. The CDR3 is made up of 14 amino acids. The CDR3 sequence is CASRFRAESYEQYF. CDR3 in DNA: TGTGCAAGTCGCTTCAGAGCGGAAAGCTACGAGCAGTACTTC.

This chain uses TRBV5-8 with TRBJ2-3; 7 positions agree with TRBD2. Unmatched junction bases numbered 7, after V lost 2 bases and J lost 1 base. Germline-derived CDR1 and CDR2 are SGHTS and YDEGEE. This CDR3 contains 16 residues. CDR3 sequence (DNA): TGTGCCAGCAGCTTCCCAATTGGGGGGGGCACAGATACGCAGTATTTT. Encoded protein: CASSFPIGGGTDTQYF.

This clone was seen only once. CDR3 nucleotides: TGTGCCAGCAGCCAAGATACAGGGCCGGGAACTGAAGCTTTCTTT. This encodes CASSQDTGPGTEAFF. This rearrangement joins TRBV3-1 (or the pseudogene TRBV3-2) to TRBJ1-1, with a tentative D call TRBD1 (6 bases). This CDR3 is 15 amino acids long. With 0 bases removed from V and 5 bases from J, the gap between germline ends came to 13 bases. The V gene's germline CDR1 is LGHDT and CDR2 YNNKEL (reference sequence).

The gene calls are TRBV18 and TRBJ1-3, with TRBD1 as a possible D gene (5 bases). Germline V gives CDR1 KGHSH, CDR2 LQKENI. The CDR3 has 15 amino acids. The V gene lost 4 bases and the J gene lost 4 bases, with 14 bases spanning the gap. The CDR3 sequence: CASSQTGELGNTIYF. DNA of the CDR3: TGTGCCAGCTCACAAACAGGAGAGTTAGGAAACACCATATATTTT.

The V gene is TRBV19, the J gene TRBJ1-2; maybe TRBD1 (5 bases). The V end was cut by 5 bases, the J end by 4 bases, with 11 bases between. Per germline, CDR1 LNHDA and CDR2 SQIVND (reference sequence). The CDR3 is made up of 13 amino acids. CDR3 in amino acids: CASSSGEGYGYTF. CDR3 nucleotide sequence: TGTGCCAGTAGTTCGGGGGAAGGCTATGGCTACACCTTC.

The V and J genes are TRBV6-6 and TRBJ1-1, with TRBD1 matching over 7 bases. The germline V gene encodes CDR1 MNHNY and CDR2 SVGAGI (reference sequence). Losses at the gene ends were 4 bases for V and 2 bases for J; bases not matched to a gene: 4. The CDR3 covers 14 residues. This CDR3 reads CASSSPGGNTEAFF. In nucleotides, the CDR3 is TGTGCCAGCAGTTCCCCAGGGGGAAACACTGAAGCTTTCTTT.

The chain is built from TRBV18 and TRBJ2-2; 11 bases agree with TRBD2. J was trimmed by 5 bases and V by 3 bases; bases with no gene match: 5. The V gene's germline CDR1 is KGHSH and CDR2 LQKENI. The CDR3 covers 16 residues. The DNA of the CDR3 is TGTGCCAGCTCACCGCTACTAGCGGGAGAGACCGGGGAGCTGTTTTTT. Residues: CASSPLLAGETGELFF.

The chain links TRBV4-1 to TRBJ2-5, with D tentatively TRBD2 (5 bases). Deletions cut 1 base from V and 5 bases from J, with 11 bases between. Germline-derived CDR1 and CDR2 are MGHRA and YSYEKL. This CDR3 comprises 14 residues. CDR3 region: CASSQVGSYETQYF. CDR3 in DNA: TGCGCCAGCAGCCAAGTTGGGAGTTACGAGACCCAGTACTTC.

The chain carries TRBV14 and TRBJ2-6; perhaps TRBD1 as D (5 bases). Deletions cut 5 bases from V and 1 base from J, with 15 bases between. The CDR3 is made up of 17 amino acids. Germline CDR1 and CDR2: SGHDN and FVKESK. The chain's CDR3 is CASSVPGIGSGANVLTF. The CDR3 DNA reads as TGTGCCAGCAGCGTACCAGGGATAGGGTCTGGGGCCAACGTCCTGACTTTC.

The chain is built from TRBV5-1 and TRBJ1-2; tentative D call: TRBD1 (5 bases). Germline V gene data show CDR1 as SGHRS and CDR2 as YFSETQ. The V gene lost 5 bases and the J gene lost 6 bases, with 14 bases spanning the gap. The CDR3 loop spans 13 amino acids. This CDR3 is CASSSMTADGYTF. The CDR3 bases are TGCGCCAGCAGTTCGATGACAGCAGATGGCTACACCTTC.

As to this clone: A read error may account for a junction end that differs from germline. The chain carries TRBV9 and TRBJ2-1; perhaps TRBD2 as D (7 bases). The CDR3 length is 13 residues. CDR1 SGDLS and CDR2 YYNGEE come from the germline V gene. The CDR3 spells CASSVVFGGPIIF. CDR3 sequence (DNA): TGTGCCAGCAGCGTAGTTTTCGGGGGGCCCATAATCTTC.